One TCR beta chain is described in this entry. V lost 0 bases, J lost 0 bases, and 4 bases lay in between. The CDR3 contains 14 residues. Germline V CDR1 and CDR2: SGHRS, YFSETQ. The data were obtained in a study of blood T cell repertoires in COVID-19. For the study at large: Researchers got acute and convalescent COVID-19 samples from the United States, Italy and Spain. Sample material is recorded as cDNA or gDNA derived from T cells, B-cell-depleted T cells, or PBMCs.

Produced via immunoSEQ multiplex PCR; TCRdb's table is partial and in-frame only. The profile shows under 200,000 clones, roughly 85% of them singletons. The receptor was isolated from a woman aged 45 to 65 with COVID-19, enrolled during active disease. The chain is built from TRBV5-1 and TRBJ1-3; D gene uncertain. Sequenced sample: peripheral blood. Here the CDR3 DNA reads TGCGCCAGCAGCTTGGACAACTCTGGAAACACCATATATTTT. Amino acid sequence: CASSLDNSGNTIYF.